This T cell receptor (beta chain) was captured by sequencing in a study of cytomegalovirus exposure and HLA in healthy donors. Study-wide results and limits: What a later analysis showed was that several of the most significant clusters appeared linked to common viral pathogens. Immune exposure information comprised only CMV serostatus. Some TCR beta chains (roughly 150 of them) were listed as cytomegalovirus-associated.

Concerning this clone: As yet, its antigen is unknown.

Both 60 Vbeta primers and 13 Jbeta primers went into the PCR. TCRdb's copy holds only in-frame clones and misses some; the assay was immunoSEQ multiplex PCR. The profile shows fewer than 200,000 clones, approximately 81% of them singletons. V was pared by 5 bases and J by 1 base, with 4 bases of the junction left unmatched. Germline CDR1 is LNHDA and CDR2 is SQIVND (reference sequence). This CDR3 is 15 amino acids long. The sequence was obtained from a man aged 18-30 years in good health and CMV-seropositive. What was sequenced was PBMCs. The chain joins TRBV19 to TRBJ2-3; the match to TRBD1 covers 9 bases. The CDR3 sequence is CASSSRTGGTDTQYF. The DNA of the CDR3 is TGTGCCAGTAGTTCGCGGACAGGGGGCACAGATACGCAGTATTTT.